This entry lists 17 T cell receptor beta chains sequenced from one sample in a study of blood T cells in healthy people across ages. Through a sample-barcoded 5' primer and a J-beta primer mix, a second PCR was run for about 7 to 12 cycles. Using its own MiXCR run on the 5' RACE reads, TCRdb lists one record per CDR3 protein. The data hold around 1.5 million distinct CDR3 sequences, with roughly 30% observed a single time. Sequenced material: blood. These receptors originate from a woman aged 25 to 39 in good health.

This clonotype was observed a handful of times. The V and J genes are TRBV13 and TRBJ2-7; 9 nucleotides match TRBD2. The germline V gene has CDR1 PRHDT and CDR2 FYEKMQ (reference sequence). V trimming: 4 bases; J trimming: 2 bases; junction bases outside the gene matches: 9. The CDR3 contains 16 residues. The CDR3 nucleotides read TGTGCCAGCAGCTCCACAGGACTAGCGCCGACCTACGAGCAGTACTTC. It yields the protein CASSSTGLAPTYEQYF.

In this sample, this clonotype turned up a few times. The chain employs TRBV7-8 and TRBJ2-1; the D gene is possibly TRBD1 (5 bases). The germline V gene encodes CDR1 SGHVS and CDR2 FQNEAQ. The CDR3 is made up of 13 amino acids. Trimming pared 5 bases from V and 6 bases from J, leaving 11 bases between. The CDR3 sequence is CASSIIGVNEQFF. CDR3 in DNA: TGTGCCAGCAGCATCATAGGGGTCAATGAGCAGTTCTTC.

A few counts support this clonotype. The chain is built from TRBV20-1 and TRBJ2-7; D could derive from TRBD1 or TRBD2 (5 bases each). This CDR3 region has 13 residues. V shed 5 bases and J shed 7 bases, with 18 bases lying between them. From germline, CDR1 is DFQATT and CDR2 SNEGSKA (reference sequence). The CDR3 DNA reads as TGCAGTGCTTCGGGACCTCTACTCGGGGAGCAGTACTTC. It codes for CSASGPLLGEQYF.

This chain connects TRBV12-3 or TRBV12-4 to TRBJ1-1; D is possibly TRBD1 (5 bases). Trimming took 6 bases from V and 2 from J, leaving 16 bases between them. The CDR3 sequence is 15 residues long. DNA for the CDR3: TGTGCCAGCAGCCGGGTCACGGGGGACAACACTGAAGCTTTCTTT. It encodes CASSRVTGDNTEAFF.

The table lists this clonotype with a few counts. V is TRBV12-3 or TRBV12-4 and J is TRBJ2-1; TRBD2 matches 7 bases. CDR3 length: 11 amino acids. V was clipped by 7 bases and J by 11 bases; unmatched bases: 5. The chain's CDR3 is CASTPGLKQFF. The DNA of the CDR3 is TGTGCCAGCACCCCGGGACTAAAGCAGTTCTTC.

A few counts support this clonotype. The rearrangement uses TRBV11-2 and TRBJ1-2; TRBD1 agrees at 7 bases. CDR3 length equals 13 residues. CDR1 is SGHAT, CDR2 FQNNGV, per germline. J lost 8 bases, V lost 5 bases, and 8 bases had no gene match. CDR3: CASSKGQSLGYTF. CDR3 in DNA: TGTGCCAGCAGCAAGGGACAGTCTCTCGGCTACACCTTC.

The chain is built from TRBV4-1 and TRBJ2-2, with D perhaps TRBD1 or TRBD2 (5 bases each). Per germline, CDR1 MGHRA and CDR2 YSYEKL. The CDR3 covers 14 residues. Trimming cost V 1 base and J 6 bases, with 9 bases left between them. The CDR3 region is CASSQVGTPGELFF. CDR3 coding DNA: TGCGCCAGCAGCCAAGTCGGGACGCCCGGGGAGCTGTTTTTT.

The chain is built from TRBV27 and TRBJ2-7; 12 positions agree with TRBD2. The CDR3 is 17 residues long. Germline CDR1 reads MNHEY; CDR2 reads SMNVEV (reference sequence). The V gene end was trimmed by 5 bases and the J gene end by 5 bases; junction bases not matched to a gene: 13. The CDR3 here is CASSIISLAGGPNEQYF. CDR3 DNA sequence: TGTGCCAGCAGTATAATCAGTCTAGCGGGAGGGCCCAACGAGCAGTACTTC.

This clonotype was detected a few times. V usage is TRBV9 and J usage is TRBJ2-3; D is uncertain. With 0 bases removed from V and 8 bases from J, the gap between germline ends came to 10 bases. CDR3 length: 13 amino acids. CDR1 SGDLS and CDR2 YYNGEE come from the germline V gene. The CDR3 here is CASSVEVWGTQYF. The DNA of the CDR3 is TGTGCCAGCAGCGTAGAGGTTTGGGGTACGCAGTATTTT.

About this clonotype: A junction boundary mismatches the germline segment, possibly from a read error. The chain joins TRBV7-9 to TRBJ2-2; tentative D call: TRBD1 (6 bases). CDR1 SEHNR and CDR2 FQNEAQ come from the germline V gene (reference sequence). The CDR3 sequence is 13 residues long. In DNA, the CDR3 is TGTGCCAGCAGCTCGAGGGGGACCGGGGAGCCGTTTTTT. This sequence encodes CASSSRGTGEPFF.

This clonotype was detected only a few times. The chain joins TRBV6-1 to TRBJ2-5; 7 bases fit TRBD2. V trimming: 1 base; J trimming: 4 bases; junction bases outside the gene matches: 3. Germline V gene data show CDR1 as MNHNS and CDR2 as SASEGT. This CDR3 has 14 amino acids. This CDR3 reads CASSEVLARETQYF. DNA of the CDR3: TGTGCCAGCAGTGAAGTACTAGCGAGAGAGACCCAGTACTTC.

This clonotype was counted only a few times. The chain is built from TRBV5-5 and TRBJ2-1, with a possible D match to TRBD2 (6 bases). V lost 4 bases to trimming and J lost 13 bases, with 24 bases between them. Germline V gene sequence: CDR1 SGHKS, CDR2 YYEKEE (reference sequence). The CDR3 length is 15 residues. CDR3 nucleotide sequence: TGTGCCAGCAGCCCGGAGGGAATAGGGCCAGGAGCACAGTTCTTC. It encodes CASSPEGIGPGAQFF. The whole variable domain, remainder taken from reference TRBV5-5 and TRBJ2-1, is DAGVTQSPTHLIKTRGQQVTLRCSPISGHKSVSWYQQVLGQGPQFIFQYYEKEERGRGNFPDRFSARQFPNYSSELNVNALLLGDSALYLCASSPEGIGPGAQFFGPGTRLTVL.

V is TRBV9 and J is TRBJ2-3, with 10 bases fitting TRBD1. Losses at the gene ends were 0 bases for V and 6 bases for J; bases not matched to a gene: 7. Germline lookup yields CDR1 SGDLS and CDR2 YYNGEE. The CDR3 is made up of 16 amino acids. CDR3 sequence reads: CASSVEWGTGADTQYF. CDR3 coding DNA: TGTGCCAGCAGCGTAGAATGGGGGACAGGGGCGGATACGCAGTATTTT. Variable domain in full (rest from reference TRBV9 and TRBJ2-3): DSGVTQTPKHLITATGQRVTLRCSPRSGDLSVYWYQQSLDQGLQFLIQYYNGEERAKGNILERFSAQQFPDLHSELNLSSLELGDSALYFCASSVEWGTGADTQYFGPGTRLTVL.

In its sample, this clonotype was seen a few times. The chain uses TRBV4-2 and TRBJ1-4; perhaps TRBD1 as D (5 bases). Deletions cut 1 base from V and 7 bases from J, with 16 bases between. Germline V lookup: CDR1 LGHNA, CDR2 YNFKEQ. This CDR3 contains 16 residues. CDR3 loop: CASSQVLRTGGEKLFF. The CDR3 DNA is TGTGCCAGCAGCCAAGTTTTACGGACGGGGGGTGAAAAACTGTTTTTT.

The J gene is TRBJ1-1, the V gene TRBV29-1; possible D gene TRBD1, 6 bases. Per the germline V gene, CDR1 is SQVTM and CDR2 is ANQGSEA. The V end was cut by 3 bases, the J end by 0 bases, with 17 bases between. The CDR3 consists of 16 residues. CDR3 residues: CSVDGGDLGMNTEAFF. For the CDR3, the DNA is TGCAGCGTTGACGGGGGCGATCTGGGGATGAACACTGAAGCTTTCTTT.

The CDR3 reads CSAGRGGYSYEQYF. The DNA for the CDR3 is TGCAGTGCTGGCCGCGGGGGGTACTCCTACGAGCAGTACTTC. The chain joins TRBV20-1 to TRBJ2-7; 8 bases line up with TRBD2. Unmatched junction bases numbered 6, after V lost 5 bases and J lost 0 bases. This CDR3 has 14 residues. The V gene's germline CDR1 is DFQATT and CDR2 SNEGSKA (reference sequence).

The chain combines TRBV27 with TRBJ2-5, with a weak D call TRBD1 (5 bases). Trimming stripped 5 bases from V and 5 bases from J, with 18 bases between. The CDR3 runs to 15 residues. Germline V gene data show CDR1 as MNHEY and CDR2 as SMNVEV (reference sequence). CDR3 region: CASSPRQSFVETQYF. The CDR3 region has the DNA TGTGCCAGCAGTCCAAGACAGAGCTTTGTTGAGACCCAGTACTTC.